The next 19 T cell receptor beta chains were all read from a single sample in a study of T cell repertoires in cytomegalovirus infection. One entry per CDR3 protein results from TCRdb running MiXCR on the reads. The profile covers about 460,000 distinct CDR3 sequences, with around 11% appearing a single time and 10% to 13% taken by the ten largest. What was sequenced was PBMCs. These receptors were obtained from a human donor in good health (CMV status not recorded). Some clones in this sample may be carry-over from other donors' samples.

V usage is TRBV5-4 and J usage is TRBJ2-2; D is perhaps TRBD2 (6 bases). Germline lookup yields CDR1 SGHNT and CDR2 YYREEE (reference sequence). The CDR3 sequence is 15 residues long. V lost 6 bases, J lost 1 base, and 13 bases lay in between. CDR3 loop: CASTPPGGNTGELFF. DNA of the CDR3: TGTGCCAGCACCCCCCCCGGGGGGAACACCGGGGAGCTGTTTTTT.

The chain is built from TRBV20-1 and TRBJ1-2; the D gene is possibly TRBD1 (6 bases). CDR1 DFQATT and CDR2 SNEGSKA come from the germline V gene (reference sequence). The CDR3 spans 13 residues. Between the trimmed V and J ends, which lost 5 bases and 6 bases, there was a span of 16 bases. Here the CDR3 DNA reads TGCAGTGCTGTTTTCAGAGGGGGTGATGGCTACACCTTC. This sequence encodes CSAVFRGGDGYTF.

This clonotype appeared many times. The genes are TRBV4-2 and TRBJ2-4; 11 nucleotides match TRBD2. From germline, CDR1 is LGHNA and CDR2 YNFKEQ. The V segment lost 2 bases and the J segment 1 base; nucleotides outside the gene matches: 1. The CDR3 loop spans 16 amino acids. CDR3 loop: CASSQSSGRAKNIQYF. DNA for the CDR3: TGTGCCAGCAGCCAATCTAGCGGGAGGGCCAAAAACATTCAGTACTTC.

The chain links TRBV25-1 to TRBJ1-6, with 8 bases aligning to TRBD1. Per the germline V gene, CDR1 is MGHDK and CDR2 is SYGVNS. The CDR3 has 16 amino acids. J lost 5 bases, V lost 3 bases, and 6 bases had no gene match. CDR3 sequence (DNA): TGTGCCAGCAGTGATACCGGGACAGGCAATAATTCACCCCTCCACTTT. It is translated as CASSDTGTGNNSPLHF.

The chain carries TRBV12-3 or TRBV12-4 and TRBJ2-1; D perhaps matches TRBD1 (5 bases). Trimming took off 3 bases at V and 4 bases at J, with 10 bases between the two ends. CDR3 size: 14 residues. In nucleotides, the CDR3 is TGTGCCAGCAGTTTCCGACAGTCTTACAATGAGCAGTTCTTC. This encodes CASSFRQSYNEQFF.

This clonotype occurred many times. The gene calls are TRBV6-5 and TRBJ1-3; D gene uncertain. This CDR3 comprises 14 residues. Trimming took off 0 bases at V and 2 bases at J, with 5 bases between the two ends. Germline V gene data show CDR1 as MNHEY and CDR2 as SVGAGI. The CDR3 protein is CASSYSFPGNTIYF. Written as DNA, the CDR3 is TGTGCCAGCAGTTACTCTTTCCCTGGAAACACCATATATTTT.

At least ten counts were recorded for this clonotype. This sequence joins TRBV28 and TRBJ2-7; no firm D call. The CDR3 extends over 13 amino acids. CDR1 is MDHEN, CDR2 SYDVKM, per germline. Between the trimmed V and J ends, which lost 3 bases and 4 bases, there was a span of 10 bases. The CDR3 DNA sequence: TGTGCCAGCAGTTTGGGTCCAGAGTACGAGCAGTACTTC. This gives the protein CASSLGPEYEQYF.

This clonotype was observed many times. The V and J genes are TRBV12-3 or TRBV12-4 and TRBJ1-2; D is ambiguous. The CDR3 is 13 amino acids. With 2 bases removed from V and 4 bases from J, the gap between germline ends came to 8 bases. The CDR3 is CASSLIRSYGYTF. The CDR3 coding sequence is TGTGCCAGCAGTTTAATCAGGAGCTATGGCTACACCTTC.

In its sample, this clonotype was seen many times. This sequence joins TRBV28 and TRBJ2-7, with 10 bases lining up with TRBD2. This CDR3 has 16 amino acids. The germline gives CDR1 MDHEN, CDR2 SYDVKM. Trimming cost V 4 bases and J 6 bases; bases outside gene matches: 12. For the CDR3, the DNA is TGTGCCAGCAGTTCGCCCTTAGCGGGAGGAGGACCCGAGCAGTACTTC. Encoded protein: CASSSPLAGGGPEQYF.

This clonotype was counted between two and nine times. The chain employs TRBV20-1 and TRBJ2-1, with 14 bases matching TRBD2. The CDR3 is 19 amino acids. CDR1 and CDR2 from the germline V gene are DFQATT and SNEGSKA (reference sequence). J gave up 8 bases and V 2 bases, and 17 bases lay outside the gene matches. CDR3 amino acids: CSARSYILPGLAGDDEQFF. The CDR3 DNA sequence: TGCAGTGCTAGAAGCTACATACTACCGGGACTAGCGGGAGACGATGAGCAGTTCTTC.

The chain links TRBV6-1 to TRBJ2-1; D could derive from TRBD1 or TRBD2 (5 bases each). The CDR3 runs to 10 residues. The ends were cut back, 7 bases at V and 15 bases at J, with 13 bases in the middle. Per germline, CDR1 MNHNS and CDR2 SASEGT. CDR3: CASMRGFSFF. The CDR3 DNA follows: TGTGCCAGCATGAGGGGATTTTCGTTCTTC.

This clonotype has at least ten counts. The chain couples TRBV6-5 to TRBJ1-1; D is perhaps TRBD1 (5 bases). CDR1 is MNHEY, CDR2 SVGAGI, per germline. The ends were cut back, 0 bases at V and 5 bases at J, with 13 bases in the middle. The length of the CDR3 is 15 residues. The CDR3 bases are TGTGCCAGCAGTTACTCTAGTCGGGGGGGGACTGAAGCTTTCTTT. It is translated as CASSYSSRGGTEAFF.

As regards this clonotype: The conserved phenylalanine or tryptophan normally closing the CDR3 is absent here, so this likely arose from a read error. V is TRBV19 and J is TRBJ2-3; 11 bases are shared with TRBD2. In germline, CDR1 is LNHDA, CDR2 SQIVND (reference sequence). V lost 5 bases and J lost 2; bases outside the gene matches: 12. This CDR3 spans 18 amino acids. Written as DNA, the CDR3 is TGTGCCAGTAGTGGGCTAGCGGGGGGTCAACTACCCACAGATACGCAGTATCTT. Its protein product is CASSGLAGGQLPTDTQYL.

The chain has TRBV11-1 and TRBJ2-3, with 7 bases matching TRBD2. The CDR3 totals 15 residues. CDR1 is SGHAT and CDR2 is FQDESV in the germline V gene (reference sequence). The V gene end was trimmed by 6 bases and the J gene end by 7 bases; junction bases not matched to a gene: 13. The CDR3 reads CASSSLTGRGNTQYF. The DNA of the CDR3 is TGTGCCAGCAGTTCCTTGACGGGGAGGGGAAATACGCAGTATTTT. Drawing the rest from reference TRBV11-1 and TRBJ2-3, the complete variable domain is EAEVAQSPRYKITEKSQAVAFWCDPISGHATLYWYRQILGQGPELLVQFQDESVVDDSQLPKDRFSAERLKGVDSTLKIQPAELGDSAMYLCASSSLTGRGNTQYFGPGTRLTVL.

This clonotype has a count of ten or more. This sequence joins TRBV6-1 and TRBJ2-5, with D hard to call. The V gene lost 6 bases and the J gene lost 1 base, with 15 bases spanning the gap. The germline CDR1 and CDR2 sequences are MNHNS and SASEGT. CDR3 length: 15 residues. CDR3 DNA sequence: TGTGCCAGCAGGCCCCCCGGCGGCGGCCAAGAGACCCAGTACTTC. Translated, it gives CASRPPGGGQETQYF.

The CDR3 sequence is CASSQDWRRLNEKLFF. Written as DNA, the CDR3 is TGTGCCAGCAGCCAAGATTGGCGGCGTCTTAATGAAAAACTGTTTTTT. The rearrangement links TRBV3-1 to TRBJ1-4; unclear D gene. V was clipped by 0 bases and J by 4 bases, with 12 bases between them. This CDR3 comprises 16 residues. Per germline, CDR1 LGHDT and CDR2 YNNKEL (reference sequence).

This clonotype showed up many times. This chain connects TRBV20-1 to TRBJ1-6; D is perhaps TRBD1 (5 bases). The V gene's germline CDR1 is DFQATT and CDR2 SNEGSKA (reference sequence). The CDR3 extends over 14 amino acids. Deletions cut 3 bases from V and 8 bases from J, with 14 bases between. CDR3 residues: CSASQPGLYSPLHF. The DNA of the CDR3 is TGCAGTGCTAGTCAACCGGGACTTTATTCACCCCTCCACTTT.

This clonotype was seen at least ten times. The chain combines TRBV7-9 with TRBJ1-1, with 10 bases that match TRBD1. CDR1 and CDR2 (germline): SEHNR, FQNEAQ (reference sequence). V dropped 4 bases and J dropped 5; count of bases not matched to a gene: 10. CDR3 length equals 16 residues. CDR3 bases: TGTGCCAGCAGCTATAGACAGGGGGCAATCGGAACTGAAGCTTTCTTT. It specifies CASSYRQGAIGTEAFF. The whole variable domain, filled in from reference TRBV7-9 and TRBJ1-1, reads DTGVSQNPRHKITKRGQNVTFRCDPISEHNRLYWYRQTLGQGPEFLTYFQNEAQLEKSRLLSDRFSAERPKGSFSTLEIQRTEQGDSAMYLCASSYRQGAIGTEAFFGQGTRLTVV.

This clonotype showed up many times. J is TRBJ1-2 and V is TRBV5-6, with 9 bases aligning to TRBD1. Germline CDR1 SGHDT, CDR2 YYEEEE. The CDR3 has 14 residues. J gave up 5 bases and V 4 bases, and 6 bases lay outside the gene matches. Here the CDR3 DNA reads TGTGCCAGCAGCAGCGACAGGGGGATTTATGGCTACACCTTC. Translation: CASSSDRGIYGYTF.